This T cell receptor (beta chain) stems from a study of T-cell reconstitution after alpha-beta-depleted transplantation in children. Preparing the TCRbeta library involved the use of unique molecular identifiers. TCRdb re-called the PCR reads through MiXCR, storing one row per CDR3 protein. Here the sample spans about 420,000 distinct CDR3 sequences, 11% being singletons. Specimen: PBMCs from the stem cell graft donor, collected from the stem cell graft. This TCR came from a human donor who donated a stem cell graft to a child with acute myeloid leukemia.

The CDR3 here is CASSSPVLGTGHTGELFF. In nucleotides, the CDR3 is TGTGCCAGCAGCTCACCCGTCTTGGGGACAGGGCACACCGGGGAGCTGTTTTTT. The V call is TRBV11-2, the J call TRBJ2-2, with 9 bases that match TRBD1. The trim removed 4 bases at V and 3 bases at J, leaving 12 bases unmatched. The CDR3 has 18 amino acids. CDR1 is SGHAT, CDR2 FQNNGV, per germline.